The 20 T cell receptor beta chains given below trace back to one sample, sequenced in a study of T cells in Graves' hyperthyroidism and ophthalmopathy. Amplification targeted TCR beta CDR3 regions from RNA transcripts. Carried out on the TCR CDR3, a first-round RT-PCR used the HTBI primer set. Each CDR3 protein is one row after TCRdb ran MiXCR on the multiplex PCR reads. Among 650,000 to 850,000 distinct CDR3 sequences, 18% were seen once, and the ten largest hold 16%. Source material: blood. These receptors were obtained from a woman between 50 and 59 years old with Graves' hyperthyroidism that later progressed to Graves' ophthalmopathy.

The J gene is TRBJ2-2, the V gene TRBV5-4; no reliable D call. Germline V gene sequence: CDR1 SGHNT, CDR2 YYREEE (reference sequence). Deletions cut 1 base from V and 2 bases from J, with 12 bases between. The CDR3 is made up of 16 amino acids. For the CDR3, the DNA is TGTGCCAGCAGCTTGTTTTCGGGCTCCAACACCGGGGAGCTGTTTTTT. Translating it yields CASSLFSGSNTGELFF.

This clonotype was counted between two and nine times. CDR3 coding DNA: TGTGCCAGCAGCCTGGACAGGGTAACTGGAAACACCATATATTTT. As protein: CASSLDRVTGNTIYF. V is TRBV11-2 and J is TRBJ1-3; TRBD1 matches 8 bases. This CDR3 has 15 amino acids. The germline V gene encodes CDR1 SGHAT and CDR2 FQNNGV. V shed 5 bases, J shed 2 bases, and the junction held 5 bases outside the gene matches.

This clonotype came up many times. The V and J genes are TRBV6-1 and TRBJ1-6; D gene uncertain. This CDR3 contains 14 residues. V gave up 11 bases and J gave up 5 bases, with 16 bases separating them. CDR1 is MNHNS and CDR2 is SASEGT in the germline V gene. Written as DNA, the CDR3 is TGTGCCGTAGGGAGGAGGAGAGATAATTCACCCCTCCACTTT. Translation gives CAVGRRRDNSPLHF.

This clonotype was counted only a few times. The chain links TRBV5-1 to TRBJ1-5; possible D gene TRBD1, 6 bases. The CDR3 consists of 16 residues. Trimming cost V 0 bases and J 1 base, with 11 bases left between them. CDR1 is SGHRS, CDR2 YFSETQ, per germline. CDR3 protein: CASSLDGQQSNQPQHF. The CDR3 DNA reads TGCGCCAGCAGCTTGGATGGACAGCAAAGCAATCAGCCCCAGCATTTT.

This clonotype turned up a few times. J is TRBJ2-5 and V is TRBV15, with D perhaps matching TRBD2 (6 bases). Trimming cost V 3 bases and J 2 bases, with 10 bases left between them. The CDR3 runs 14 residues. Per germline, CDR1 LNHNV and CDR2 YYDKDF (reference sequence). Written as DNA, the CDR3 is TGTGCCACCAGCAGCGGGGGTGATCAAGAGACCCAGTACTTC. Translation gives CATSSGGDQETQYF.

The table lists this clonotype with a few counts. The chain uses TRBV20-1 and TRBJ1-3, with no clear D. Trimming removed 6 bases from V and 0 bases from J, with 18 bases in between. Per germline, CDR1 DFQATT and CDR2 SNEGSKA (reference sequence). This CDR3 is 16 amino acids long. The CDR3 coding sequence is TGCAGTGCCCAAAGGGTTGCCTCTTACTCTGGAAACACCATATATTTT. Encoded protein: CSAQRVASYSGNTIYF.

Many counts were recorded for this clonotype. The V and J genes are TRBV12-3 or TRBV12-4 and TRBJ1-2; no clear D gene. Trimming left V 1 base short and J 0 bases short, with 6 bases between. CDR3 length: 14 residues. CDR3 residues: CASSLDGTNYGYTF. Written as DNA, the CDR3 is TGTGCCAGCAGTTTAGACGGCACTAACTATGGCTACACCTTC.

This clonotype was observed a handful of times. This chain joins TRBV3-1 and TRBJ1-4; 12 bases agree with TRBD1. Germline V gives CDR1 LGHDT, CDR2 YNNKEL (reference sequence). With V trimmed by 4 bases and J by 1 base, 4 bases remained unmatched. The CDR3 sequence is 17 residues long. CDR3 DNA sequence: TGTGCCAGCAGCCTCGGGACAGGGGGCGAAACTAATGAAAAACTGTTTTTT. This gives the protein CASSLGTGGETNEKLFF.

The J gene is TRBJ2-2, the V gene TRBV30; D not certain. In germline, CDR1 is GTSNPN, CDR2 SVGIG (reference sequence). Trimming took 4 bases from V and 5 from J, leaving 5 bases between them. The CDR3 runs to 11 residues. The CDR3 sequence is CAWMSTGELFF. As DNA, the CDR3 is TGTGCCTGGATGAGTACCGGGGAGCTGTTTTTT.

This clonotype was found a few times. The chain is built from TRBV6-1 and TRBJ2-5, with 9 bases that match TRBD2. V lost 7 bases to trimming and J lost 5 bases; unmatched junction nucleotides: 11. This CDR3 has 15 residues. From germline, CDR1 is MNHNS and CDR2 SASEGT. CDR3 amino acids: CASTPTSGKWETQYF. The CDR3 nucleotides read TGTGCCAGCACCCCGACTAGCGGAAAGTGGGAGACCCAGTACTTC.

The chain couples TRBV6-5 to TRBJ2-7; D not resolved. The CDR3 has 13 residues. The germline gives CDR1 MNHEY, CDR2 SVGAGI. The V gene lost 5 bases and the J gene lost 6 bases, with 14 bases spanning the gap. The CDR3 region is CASSHGLVGEQYF. As DNA, the CDR3 is TGTGCCAGCAGTCACGGGCTAGTGGGCGAGCAGTACTTC.

This clonotype came up many times. The rearrangement links TRBV3-1 to TRBJ1-2, with 8 bases that match TRBD1. From germline, CDR1 is LGHDT and CDR2 YNNKEL (reference sequence). V was pared by 3 bases and J by 8 bases, with 5 bases of the junction left unmatched. This CDR3 spans 13 amino acids. The CDR3 loop is CASSHGQGRGYTF. For the CDR3, the DNA is TGTGCCAGCAGCCACGGACAGGGTCGCGGCTACACCTTC. The full variable domain, in which reference TRBV3-1 and TRBJ1-2 provide the parts outside the CDR3, is DTAVSQTPKYLVTQMGNDKSIKCEQNLGHDTMYWYKQDSKKFLKIMFSYNNKELIINETVPNRFSPKSPDKAHLNLHINSLELGDSAVYFCASSHGQGRGYTFGSGTRLTVV.

This clonotype was observed many times. The rearrangement joins TRBV12-3 or TRBV12-4 to TRBJ2-7, with D uncertain. V was trimmed by 6 bases and J by 0 bases, leaving 15 bases between them. The CDR3 covers 15 residues. Here the CDR3 DNA reads TGTGCCAGCAGCTCTGCCCGGACCGTCTCCTACGAGCAGTACTTC. It codes for CASSSARTVSYEQYF.

This chain links TRBV30 with TRBJ1-2; D unclear. Germline V gene data show CDR1 as GTSNPN and CDR2 as SVGIG (reference sequence). Trimming cost V 4 bases and J 4 bases, with 16 bases left between them. The CDR3 runs 14 residues. The CDR3 spells CAWMGSGHGYGYTF. CDR3 bases: TGTGCCTGGATGGGGTCTGGGCATGGCTATGGCTACACCTTC.

This clonotype came up many times. This sequence joins TRBV7-9 and TRBJ2-3, with 11 nucleotides matching TRBD2. CDR1 is SEHNR, CDR2 FQNEAQ, per germline (reference sequence). Trimming removed 4 bases from V and 0 bases from J; junction bases left unmatched: 3. The CDR3 is 16 amino acids. CDR3 nucleotide sequence: TGTGCCAGCAGCTCGACTAGCGGGGCTAGCACAGATACGCAGTATTTT. Residues: CASSSTSGASTDTQYF.

The sample holds many counts of this clonotype. The CDR3 bases are TGTGCCAGCTCACCCCAACTAGCGGGGGGCACAGATACGCAGTATTTT. Protein product: CASSPQLAGGTDTQYF. The V and J genes are TRBV18 and TRBJ2-3, with TRBD2 identical over 11 bases. Trimming removed 3 bases from V and 1 base from J; junction bases left unmatched: 3. Germline V gene lookup returns CDR1 KGHSH and CDR2 LQKENI. CDR3 size: 16 residues.

The chain links TRBV5-1 to TRBJ2-3, with 13 bases matching TRBD2. Looked up from germline, CDR1 is SGHRS and CDR2 is YFSETQ. The CDR3 has 19 amino acids. J was trimmed by 5 bases and V by 3 bases; bases with no gene match: 15. The DNA for the CDR3 is TGCGCCAGCAGCTCTGAATCAGGAGGACTAGCGGGGGTTCTAGATACGCAGTATTTT. Protein product: CASSSESGGLAGVLDTQYF. The full variable domain, its missing parts supplied by reference TRBV5-1 and TRBJ2-3, is KAGVTQTPRYLIKTRGQQVTLSCSPISGHRSVSWYQQTPGQGLQFLFEYFSETQRNKGNFPGRFSGRQFSNSRSEMNVSTLELGDSALYLCASSSESGGLAGVLDTQYFGPGTRLTVL.

This clonotype was detected only a few times. This CDR3 is missing its conserved last phenylalanine or tryptophan, likely due to a read error. The chain employs TRBV3-1 and TRBJ1-4; the match to TRBD1 covers 9 bases. Germline CDR1 reads LGHDT; CDR2 reads YNNKEL (reference sequence). The CDR3 is 15 residues long. Unmatched junction bases numbered 2, after V lost 3 bases and J lost 3 bases. CDR3 nucleotides: TGTGCCAGCAGCCAGGACAGGGGAGCTAATGAAAAACTGTTTCTT. As protein: CASSQDRGANEKLFL.

This clonotype is a singleton in its sample. The V gene is TRBV5-6, the J gene TRBJ2-7; the D gene is possibly TRBD1 (6 bases). Germline V gene sequence: CDR1 SGHDT, CDR2 YYEEEE. The CDR3 spans 13 residues. Trimming shortened V by 4 bases and J by 3 bases, and 11 bases separated the two germline ends. CDR3 amino acids: CASSPGAYYEQYF. DNA of the CDR3: TGTGCCAGCAGCCCAGGGGCTTACTACGAGCAGTACTTC.

As regards this clonotype: This sequence may be a read error, since a much larger clone differs from it by one base. V and J are TRBV11-3 and TRBJ2-7, with a possible D match to TRBD1 (5 bases). The V gene lost 3 bases and the J gene lost 2 bases, with 8 bases spanning the gap. Germline V gene lookup returns CDR1 SGHNT and CDR2 YENEEA. The CDR3 consists of 13 residues. CDR3 nucleotide sequence: TGTGCCAGCAGCTTGGACACCACCTACGAGCAGTACTTC. Its translation: CASSLDTTYEQYF.